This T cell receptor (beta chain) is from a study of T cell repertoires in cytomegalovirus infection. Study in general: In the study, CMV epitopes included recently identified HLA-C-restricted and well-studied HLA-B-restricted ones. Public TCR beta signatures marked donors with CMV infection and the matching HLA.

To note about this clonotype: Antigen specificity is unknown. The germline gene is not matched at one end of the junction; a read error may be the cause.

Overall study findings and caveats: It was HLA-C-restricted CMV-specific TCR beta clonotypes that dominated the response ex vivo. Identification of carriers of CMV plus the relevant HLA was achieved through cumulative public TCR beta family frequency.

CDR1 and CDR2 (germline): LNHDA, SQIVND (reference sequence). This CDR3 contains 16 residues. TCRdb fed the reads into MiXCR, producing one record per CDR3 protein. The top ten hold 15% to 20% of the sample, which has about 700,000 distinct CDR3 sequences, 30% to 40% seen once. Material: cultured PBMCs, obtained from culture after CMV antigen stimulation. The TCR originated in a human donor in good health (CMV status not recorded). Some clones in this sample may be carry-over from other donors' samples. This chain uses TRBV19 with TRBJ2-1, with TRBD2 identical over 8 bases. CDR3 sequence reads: CASSTYTGGFYNERFF. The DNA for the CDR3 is TGTGCCAGTAGTACTTATACGGGGGGGTTCTACAATGAGCGGTTCTTC.